The sequence of this T cell receptor beta chain was determined in a study of blood T cell repertoires in COVID-19. The repertoire was sequenced with immunoSEQ multiplex PCR; TCRdb's copy has only in-frame clones and lacks some. Among over 90,000 clones, 84% were seen once, and the ten largest hold 9.5% to 10%. The V gene's germline CDR1 is MGHDK and CDR2 SYGVNS. The CDR3 loop spans 15 amino acids. J was trimmed by 3 bases and V by 2 bases; bases with no gene match: 4. The sample consisted of peripheral blood. The sequence was obtained from a man aged 35 to 55 with active or convalescent COVID-19. V is TRBV25-1 and J is TRBJ2-4; 7 bases are a match to TRBD1. DNA for the CDR3: TGTGCCAGCAGTGAAAGGGACAGCGTCAAAAACATTCAGTACTTC. Its protein product is CASSERDSVKNIQYF.